A single sample is the source of the 20 T cell receptor beta chains below, sequenced in a study of beta chain features in type 1 diabetes. Every isolated RNA sample was fully reverse transcribed, so sequencing captured expressed TCRB transcripts. Clones were read by immunoSEQ multiplex PCR, and TCRdb kept only the in-frame ones, dropping some. The sample lists a few hundred thousand clones, roughly 16% occurring once. Input material: naive CD4+ T cells from blood. All receptors come from a woman aged 18-30 years in good health.

This clone was picked up a small number of times. The chain has TRBV5-1 and TRBJ1-1; D is undetermined. The CDR3 totals 13 residues. Germline CDR1 SGHRS, CDR2 YFSETQ. V lost 0 bases and J 3 bases, leaving 6 bases between the germline ends. This chain's CDR3 is CASSLGLDTEAFF. The CDR3 nucleotides are TGCGCCAGCAGCTTGGGACTGGACACTGAAGCTTTCTTT.

V usage is TRBV7-9 and J usage is TRBJ2-3; the match to TRBD2 covers 9 bases. Germline trimming cut 0 bases from V and 4 bases from J; bases unmatched to any gene: 5. From germline, CDR1 is SEHNR and CDR2 FQNEAQ (reference sequence). This CDR3 region has 16 residues. CDR3 region: CASSLAAGGPADTQYF. Written as DNA, the CDR3 is TGTGCCAGCAGCTTAGCGGCGGGAGGGCCGGCAGATACGCAGTATTTT.

The chain carries TRBV29-1 and TRBJ2-3; TRBD1 agrees at 9 bases. The V segment lost 7 bases and the J segment 5 bases; nucleotides outside the gene matches: 13. Per the germline V gene, CDR1 is SQVTM and CDR2 is ANQGSEA. The CDR3 loop spans 15 amino acids. In DNA form, the CDR3 reads TGCAGCGCCATACGACAGGGGGTCCCTGGAGATACGCAGTATTTT. Translating gives CSAIRQGVPGDTQYF.

The chain combines TRBV20-1 with TRBJ1-2; 7 nucleotides align to TRBD1. Germline loops: CDR1 DFQATT, CDR2 SNEGSKA (reference sequence). The CDR3 is 11 residues long. The CDR3 nucleotides are TGCAGGGGTGCAGGGGGATCCGGCTACACCTTC. The encoded protein is CRGAGGSGYTF.

In this sample, this clone turned up a few times. The chain is built from TRBV7-2 and TRBJ2-1, with TRBD2 as a possible D gene (6 bases). The CDR3 runs to 15 residues. V was pared by 0 bases and J by 4 bases, with 10 bases between. Germline-derived CDR1 and CDR2 are SGHTA and FQGNSA. CDR3 sequence: CASSLALAQYNEQFF. In nucleotides, the CDR3 is TGTGCCAGCAGCTTAGCGCTAGCGCAGTACAATGAGCAGTTCTTC.

This clone appeared a few times. DNA of the CDR3: TGTGCCAGCTCACCCTCCCGGGTCCCCCACAATGAGCAGTTCTTC. Protein sequence: CASSPSRVPHNEQFF. The rearrangement uses TRBV18 and TRBJ2-1; D not certain. The V gene lost 3 bases and the J gene lost 5 bases, with 14 bases spanning the gap. This CDR3 spans 15 amino acids. From germline, CDR1 is KGHSH and CDR2 LQKENI.

This chain uses TRBV29-1 with TRBJ1-4, with D perhaps TRBD1 (5 bases). Trimming pared 6 bases from V and 4 bases from J, leaving 15 bases between. The CDR3 runs to 14 residues. Germline lookup yields CDR1 SQVTM and CDR2 ANQGSEA. CDR3 region: CSVLDGQLNEKLFF. CDR3 nucleotides: TGCAGCGTCCTGGATGGACAACTTAATGAAAAACTGTTTTTT.

The chain combines TRBV27 with TRBJ2-7; the D gene is possibly TRBD2 (6 bases). Between the trimmed V and J ends, which lost 1 base and 7 bases, there was a span of 14 bases. Germline-derived CDR1 and CDR2 are MNHEY and SMNVEV (reference sequence). The CDR3 consists of 14 residues. The DNA for the CDR3 is TGTGCCAGCAGTTTATGGAGGGGAACGGGTGAGCAGTACTTC. It yields the protein CASSLWRGTGEQYF.

The table lists this clone with a few counts. The chain is built from TRBV5-1 and TRBJ1-1; the D is unclear. Per germline, CDR1 SGHRS and CDR2 YFSETQ. The CDR3 spans 15 residues. Trimming took off 0 bases at V and 4 bases at J, with 13 bases between the two ends. The CDR3 nucleotides are TGCGCCAGCAGCTTGGCCGGGAACGGGGTCACTGAAGCTTTCTTT. Encoded protein: CASSLAGNGVTEAFF.

This clone was seen only a few times. The V and J genes are TRBV7-2 and TRBJ2-3, with 7 bases that match TRBD2. Germline V CDR1 and CDR2: SGHTA, FQGNSA. The trim removed 5 bases at V and 2 bases at J, leaving 4 bases unmatched. This CDR3 has 14 residues. CDR3 residues: CASSRGGYTDTQYF. The CDR3 region has the DNA TGTGCCAGCAGCCGCGGGGGTTACACAGATACGCAGTATTTT.

This chain connects TRBV21-1 to TRBJ2-6; TRBD1 was called by the table and not checked on the DNA. TRBV21-1 is designated a pseudogene. The CDR3 sequence is 17 residues long. DNA for the CDR3: TGTGCCAGGACCGGGACAGGGGCCCGCTTTGGGGCCAACGTCCTGACTTTC. Residues: CARTGTGARFGANVLTF.

This clone appeared a few times. V usage is TRBV29-1 and J usage is TRBJ2-1, with 9 bases lining up with TRBD1. Unmatched junction bases numbered 7, after V lost 4 bases and J lost 9 bases. The germline CDR1 and CDR2 sequences are SQVTM and ANQGSEA. This CDR3 has 13 residues. The CDR3 coding sequence is TGCAGCGTTGTTCGGACAGGGGCTCGTGAGCAGTTCTTC. Amino acids: CSVVRTGAREQFF.

This clone came up a few times. J is TRBJ2-3 and V is TRBV5-4; 8 bases are a match to TRBD2. Germline V CDR1 and CDR2: SGHNT, YYREEE (reference sequence). The CDR3 extends over 15 amino acids. The junction had 7 bases not matched to a gene; V was cut back by 0 bases and J by 7 bases. This chain's CDR3 is CASSLGGLEQNTQYF. The CDR3 DNA sequence: TGTGCCAGCAGCTTGGGGGGACTAGAACAAAATACGCAGTATTTT.

This chain uses TRBV19 with TRBJ2-7; 11 bases are shared with TRBD1. The CDR3 length is 18 residues. Germline CDR1 LNHDA, CDR2 SQIVND (reference sequence). J was trimmed by 4 bases and V by 3 bases; bases with no gene match: 14. The CDR3 loop is CASSIKLIVRDRGYEQYF. As DNA, the CDR3 is TGTGCCAGTAGTATTAAGTTGATCGTACGGGACAGGGGGTACGAGCAGTACTTC.

This chain connects TRBV5-4 to TRBJ2-1; D remains ambiguous. The CDR3 has 13 residues. V lost 2 bases to trimming and J lost 8 bases, with 11 bases between them. Germline V gene lookup returns CDR1 SGHNT and CDR2 YYREEE (reference sequence). The CDR3 DNA reads TGTGCCAGCAGCTTCCCCCTAGTCCATGAGCAGTTCTTC. Translation: CASSFPLVHEQFF.

This clone was observed a handful of times. The chain links TRBV30 to TRBJ2-3, with D possibly matching TRBD2 (6 bases). From germline, CDR1 is GTSNPN and CDR2 SVGIG (reference sequence). Trimming removed 5 bases from V and 1 base from J, with 13 bases in between. This CDR3 is 14 amino acids long. This CDR3 reads CAWVRDSGTDTQYF. The CDR3 bases are TGTGCCTGGGTCCGGGACTCCGGCACAGATACGCAGTATTTT.

This clone has a handful of counts. This sequence joins TRBV11-1 and TRBJ2-5; weak D call: TRBD2 (5 bases). Germline values: CDR1 SGHAT, CDR2 FQDESV (reference sequence). This CDR3 has 15 amino acids. V was clipped by 5 bases and J by 2 bases, with 15 bases between them. The CDR3 bases are TGTGCCAGCAGCCTAAGACGGGAACCTCAAGAGACCCAGTACTTC. It encodes CASSLRREPQETQYF.

This clone was seen a few times. This rearrangement joins TRBV7-9 to TRBJ2-1, with D possibly being TRBD2 (6 bases). The V gene's germline CDR1 is SEHNR and CDR2 FQNEAQ (reference sequence). Deletions cut 1 base from V and 6 bases from J, with 13 bases between. CDR3 length: 15 amino acids. The CDR3 loop reads CASSLGTGAGNEQFF. CDR3 bases: TGTGCCAGCAGCTTAGGAACGGGAGCGGGCAATGAGCAGTTCTTC.

The chain uses TRBV4-2 and TRBJ2-7; possible D gene TRBD1, 5 bases. The CDR3 has 13 residues. The V end was cut by 1 base, the J end by 3 bases, with 7 bases between. CDR1 and CDR2 (germline): LGHNA, YNFKEQ. The CDR3 nucleotides are TGTGCCAGCAGCCAAGTACAGGACTACGAGCAGTACTTC. This codes for CASSQVQDYEQYF.

This clone was observed a single time. The chain links TRBV7-3 to TRBJ2-1; maybe TRBD2 (6 bases). Germline V CDR1 and CDR2: SGHTA, FQGTGA. The CDR3 is made up of 16 amino acids. With 5 bases removed from V and 6 bases from J, the gap between germline ends came to 20 bases. CDR3 in amino acids: CASSARLGRGGNEQFF. The DNA for the CDR3 is TGTGCCAGCAGCGCACGACTAGGGCGGGGTGGCAATGAGCAGTTCTTC.